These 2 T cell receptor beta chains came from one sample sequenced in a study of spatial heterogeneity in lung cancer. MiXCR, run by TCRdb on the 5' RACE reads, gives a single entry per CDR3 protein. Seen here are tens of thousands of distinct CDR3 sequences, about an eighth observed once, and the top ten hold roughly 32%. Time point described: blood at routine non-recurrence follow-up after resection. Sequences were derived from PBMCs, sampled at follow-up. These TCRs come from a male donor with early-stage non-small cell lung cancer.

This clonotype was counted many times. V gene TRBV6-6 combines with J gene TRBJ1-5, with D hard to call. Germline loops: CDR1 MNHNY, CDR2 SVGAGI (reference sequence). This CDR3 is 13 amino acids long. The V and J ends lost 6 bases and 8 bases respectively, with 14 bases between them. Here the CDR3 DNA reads TGTGCCAGCAGCCCGAATTCCGGGGAGCCCCAGCATTTT. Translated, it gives CASSPNSGEPQHF.

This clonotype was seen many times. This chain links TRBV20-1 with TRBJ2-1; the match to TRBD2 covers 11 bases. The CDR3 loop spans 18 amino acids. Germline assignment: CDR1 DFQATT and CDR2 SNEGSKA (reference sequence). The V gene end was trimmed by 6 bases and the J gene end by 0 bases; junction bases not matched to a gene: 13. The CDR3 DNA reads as TGCAGTGCCTCCACTAGCGGGAGACGACGCGCCTCCTACAATGAGCAGTTCTTC. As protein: CSASTSGRRRASYNEQFF.